This T cell receptor (beta chain) was captured in a study of T-cell memory formation after mild COVID-19. Overall study results and limits: While clones contracting from day 15 to 85 were balanced between CD4 and CD8, later expanders leaned CD4+.

It was 5'RACE with constant-segment primers that produced the TCR alpha and TCR beta cDNA libraries, which carried sample barcodes and UMIs. One entry per CDR3 protein, called by TCRdb with MiXCR from the 5' RACE reads. Of 550,000 to 650,000 distinct CDR3 sequences listed, 15% to 20% were seen once; the top ten hold about 8.6%. Trimming took off 0 bases at V and 6 bases at J, with 20 bases between the two ends. The CDR3 has 17 amino acids. Germline CDR1 LGHNA, CDR2 YNFKEQ. As concerns this clonotype: The antigen remains undetermined.

The sequence was collected from an adult woman who had mild COVID-19 (a few samples of this study predate the infection). Cell type and time point are not known. This chain joins TRBV4-2 and TRBJ1-1; D perhaps matches TRBD1 (6 bases). Sequences were obtained from PBMCs or a T cell subset sorted from them (not recorded which). The CDR3 loop reads CASSQDSRGALTPEAFF. The DNA for the CDR3 is TGTGCCAGCAGCCAAGATAGTCGGGGGGCGCTTACTCCTGAAGCTTTCTTT.